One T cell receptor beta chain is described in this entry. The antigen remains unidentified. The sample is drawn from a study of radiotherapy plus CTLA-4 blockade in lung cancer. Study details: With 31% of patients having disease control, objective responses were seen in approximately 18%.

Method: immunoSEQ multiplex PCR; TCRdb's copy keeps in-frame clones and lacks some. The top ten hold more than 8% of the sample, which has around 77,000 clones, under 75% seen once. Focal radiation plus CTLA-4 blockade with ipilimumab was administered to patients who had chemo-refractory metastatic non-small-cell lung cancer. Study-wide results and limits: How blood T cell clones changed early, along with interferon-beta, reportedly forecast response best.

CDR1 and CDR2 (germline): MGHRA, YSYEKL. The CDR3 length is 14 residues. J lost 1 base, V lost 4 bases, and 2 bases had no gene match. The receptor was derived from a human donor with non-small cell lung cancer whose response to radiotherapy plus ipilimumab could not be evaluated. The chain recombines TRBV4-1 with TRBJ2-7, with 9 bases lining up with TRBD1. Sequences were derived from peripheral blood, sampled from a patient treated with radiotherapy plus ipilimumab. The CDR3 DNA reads TGCGCCAGCAGCCCGGGACAGGGTTCCTACGAGCAGTACTTC. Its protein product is CASSPGQGSYEQYF.